The clone carrying this T cell receptor (beta chain) was picked up many times. Antigen: not known. From the 5' RACE reads, TCRdb called clonotypes with MiXCR, one entry per CDR3 protein. Of some 240,000 distinct CDR3 sequences listed, about 3.5% were seen once; the top ten hold under 20%. The V and J ends lost 3 bases and 4 bases respectively, with 15 bases between them. This CDR3 is built from 14 residues. The germline V gene encodes CDR1 DFQATT and CDR2 SNEGSKA (reference sequence). The sample originates from a study of T cells after yellow fever vaccination. Regarding the study as a whole: Post-booster repertoires again held most primary-vaccination clones (about 96% CD4, 80% to 90% CD8). A secondary response was less intense yet reached its peak sooner, at day 5 versus 15.

The chain has TRBV20-1 and TRBJ1-1, with D perhaps matching TRBD1 (5 bases). The sequences come from PBMCs, collected 15 days after the yellow fever booster vaccination. The clonotype originates from a young man who received the YFV17D yellow fever vaccine. CDR3 sequence reads: CSARWGGVVTEAFF. CDR3 DNA: TGCAGTGCTAGGTGGGGCGGGGTAGTCACTGAAGCTTTCTTT.